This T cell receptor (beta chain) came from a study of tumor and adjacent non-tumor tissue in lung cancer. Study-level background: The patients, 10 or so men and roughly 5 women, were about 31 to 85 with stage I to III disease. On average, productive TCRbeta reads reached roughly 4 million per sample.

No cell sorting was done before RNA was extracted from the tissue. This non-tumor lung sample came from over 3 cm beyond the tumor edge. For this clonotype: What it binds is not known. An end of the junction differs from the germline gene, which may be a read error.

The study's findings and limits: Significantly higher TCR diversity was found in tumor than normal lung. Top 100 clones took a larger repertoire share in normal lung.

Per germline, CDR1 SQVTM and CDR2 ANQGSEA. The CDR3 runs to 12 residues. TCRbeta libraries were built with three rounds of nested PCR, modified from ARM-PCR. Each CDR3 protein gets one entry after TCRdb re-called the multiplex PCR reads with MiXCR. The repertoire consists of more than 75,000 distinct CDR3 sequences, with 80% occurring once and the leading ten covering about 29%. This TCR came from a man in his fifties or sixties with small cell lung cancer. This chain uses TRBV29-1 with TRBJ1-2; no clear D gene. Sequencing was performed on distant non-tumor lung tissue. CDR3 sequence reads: CSIRGDEDGYIF. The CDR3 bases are TGCAGTATCCGAGGCGATGAGGATGGCTACATCTTC.